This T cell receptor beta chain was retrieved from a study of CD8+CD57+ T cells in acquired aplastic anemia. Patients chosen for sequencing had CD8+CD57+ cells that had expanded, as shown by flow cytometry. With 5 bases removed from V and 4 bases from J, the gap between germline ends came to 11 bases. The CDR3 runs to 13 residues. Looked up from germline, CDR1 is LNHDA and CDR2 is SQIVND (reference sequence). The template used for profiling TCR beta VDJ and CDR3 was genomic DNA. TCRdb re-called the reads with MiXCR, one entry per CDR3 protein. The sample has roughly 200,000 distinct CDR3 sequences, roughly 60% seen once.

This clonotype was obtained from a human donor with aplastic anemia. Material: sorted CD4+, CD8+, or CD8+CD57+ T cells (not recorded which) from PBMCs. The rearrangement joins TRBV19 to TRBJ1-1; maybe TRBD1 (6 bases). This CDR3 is CASSEGQPTEAFF. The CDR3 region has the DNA TGTGCCAGTAGTGAGGGACAACCCACTGAAGCTTTCTTT. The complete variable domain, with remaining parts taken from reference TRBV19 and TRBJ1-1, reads DGGITQSPKYLFRKEGQNVTLSCEQNLNHDAMYWYRQDPGQGLRLIYYSQIVNDFQKGDIAEGYSVSREKKESFPLTVTSAQKNPTAFYLCASSEGQPTEAFFGQGTRLTVV.